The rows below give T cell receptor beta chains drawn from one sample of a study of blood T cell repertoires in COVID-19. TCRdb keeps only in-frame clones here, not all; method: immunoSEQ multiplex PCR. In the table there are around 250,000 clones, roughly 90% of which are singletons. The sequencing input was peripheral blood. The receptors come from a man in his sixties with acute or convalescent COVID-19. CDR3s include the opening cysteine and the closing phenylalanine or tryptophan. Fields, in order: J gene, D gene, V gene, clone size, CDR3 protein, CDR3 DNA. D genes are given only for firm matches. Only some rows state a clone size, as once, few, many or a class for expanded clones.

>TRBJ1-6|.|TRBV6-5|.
CASTGSAGESPLHF
TGTGCCAGCACGGGATCGGCCGGGGAATCACCCCTCCACTTT
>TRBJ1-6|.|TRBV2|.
CASSEILLGNSPLHF
TGTGCCAGCAGTGAAATTCTTCTAGGAAATTCACCCCTCCACTTT
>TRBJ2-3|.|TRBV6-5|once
CATRDTHSTDTQYF
TGTGCCACACGGGACACTCATTCCACAGATACGCAGTATTTT
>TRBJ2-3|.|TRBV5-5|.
CASTLGGGTDTQYF
TGTGCCAGCACTCTAGGGGGGGGCACAGATACGCAGTATTTT
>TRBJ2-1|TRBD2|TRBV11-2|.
CASSPGTSGDNEQFF
TGTGCCAGCAGCCCCGGGACTAGCGGCGACAATGAGCAGTTCTTC
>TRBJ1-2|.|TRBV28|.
CASRQPGYGYTF
TGTGCCAGCAGGCAGCCAGGGTATGGCTACACCTTC
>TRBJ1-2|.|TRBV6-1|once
CASSDTGYGYTF
TGTGCCAGCAGTGACACAGGGTATGGCTACACCTTC
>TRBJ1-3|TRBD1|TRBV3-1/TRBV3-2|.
CASSLIQGHTIYF
TGTGCCAGCAGCTTGATACAGGGGCACACCATATATTTT
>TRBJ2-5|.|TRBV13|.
CASSPTGKGTQYF
TGTGCCAGCAGCCCGACTGGAAAAGGGACCCAGTACTTC
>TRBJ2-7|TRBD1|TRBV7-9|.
CASRPPGQGAGEQYF
TGTGCCAGCAGACCTCCGGGACAGGGGGCGGGTGAGCAGTACTTC
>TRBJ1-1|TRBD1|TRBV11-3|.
CASSAGQVGNTEAFF
TGTGCCAGCAGCGCGGGACAGGTGGGGAACACTGAAGCTTTCTTT
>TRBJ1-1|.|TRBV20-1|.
CSARDHPEAFF
TGCAGTGCTAGAGATCATCCTGAAGCTTTCTTT
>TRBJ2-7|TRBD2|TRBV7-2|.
CASTHTGLAGVPYEQYF
TGTGCCAGCACCCATACGGGACTAGCGGGAGTCCCCTACGAGCAGTACTTC
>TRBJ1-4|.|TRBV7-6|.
CASSLASRGNEKLFF
TGTGCCAGCAGCTTAGCGAGTCGGGGTAATGAAAAACTGTTTTTT
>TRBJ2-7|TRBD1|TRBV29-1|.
CSARTGRSYEQYF
TGCAGCGCTAGGACAGGCCGCTCCTACGAGCAGTACTTC
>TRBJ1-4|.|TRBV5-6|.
CASSPWGDEKLFF
TGTGCCAGCAGCCCATGGGGGGATGAAAAACTGTTTTTT
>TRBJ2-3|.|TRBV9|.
CASSVVAASTDTQYF
TGTGCCAGCAGCGTAGTAGCGGCTAGCACAGATACGCAGTATTTT
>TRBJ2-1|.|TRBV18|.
CASSPQQTRNNEQFF
TGTGCCAGCTCACCACAGCAGACTCGTAACAATGAGCAGTTCTTC
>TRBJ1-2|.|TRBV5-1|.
CASSSTVDRQVVF
TGCGCCAGCAGCTCGACTGTGGATCGACAGGTAGTCTTC
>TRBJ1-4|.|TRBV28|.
CASSRTAVNEKLFF
TGTGCCAGCAGTAGGACAGCGGTTAATGAAAAACTGTTTTTT
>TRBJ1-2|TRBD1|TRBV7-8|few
CASSLVGTGQGYTF
TGTGCCAGCAGCTTAGTGGGGACAGGGCAAGGCTACACCTTC
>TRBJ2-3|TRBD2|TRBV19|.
CASSIARGTSSKDTQYF
TGTGCCAGTAGTATCGCCCGAGGGACTAGCTCCAAGGATACGCAGTATTTT
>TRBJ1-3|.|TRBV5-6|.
CASSPRPVGTGNTIYF
TGTGCCAGCAGCCCCAGGCCAGTCGGGACTGGAAACACCATATATTTT
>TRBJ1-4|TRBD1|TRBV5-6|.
CASSPRDRGGEKLFF
TGTGCCAGCAGCCCCCGGGACAGGGGGGGTGAAAAACTGTTTTTT
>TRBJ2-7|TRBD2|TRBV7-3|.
CASSILAGGNEQYF
TGTGCCAGCAGCATACTAGCGGGAGGGAACGAGCAGTACTTC
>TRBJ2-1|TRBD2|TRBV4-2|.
CASSQERASGRYEQFF
TGTGCCAGCAGCCAAGAGAGGGCTAGCGGGAGATATGAGCAGTTCTTC
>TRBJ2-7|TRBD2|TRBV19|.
CASRTATSGSEEQYF
TGTGCCAGTAGAACCGCGACTAGCGGGAGCGAAGAGCAGTACTTC
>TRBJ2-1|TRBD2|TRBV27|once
CASSLFGTSGRRFNNEQFF
TGTGCCAGCAGTTTATTCGGGACTAGCGGACGACGTTTTAACAATGAGCAGTTCTTC
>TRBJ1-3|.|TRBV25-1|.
CASSYYRVVSGNTIYF
TGTGCCAGCAGTTACTACAGGGTAGTCTCTGGAAACACCATATATTTT